This entry features one T cell receptor beta chain sequence. What it recognizes is unknown. The time point here: roughly 11-day in vitro stimulation with candidate neoantigen peptide 5. An approximately ten-day in vitro culture was run per each of about seven reactive peptides. CDR3 length: 15 amino acids. The germline gives CDR1 SGHAT, CDR2 FQNNGV. The V end lost 0 bases, the J end lost 0 bases, and 8 bases lay between the germline ends. The data stem from a study of PD-1 blockade in mismatch repair-deficient tumors. Study summary: Patients had 12 mismatch repair-deficient cancer types, all previously treated and progressing.

Study outcomes and limitations: After pembrolizumab, tumor-resident clones rose rapidly, then generally contracted before radiologic responses.

Clones were sequenced by immunoSEQ multiplex PCR, and TCRdb holds only the in-frame ones, with some missing. Of around 14,000 clones listed, under 85% are singletons. The receptor was isolated from an adult with mismatch repair-deficient cancer. The input for sequencing was cells cultured in vitro, taken from a patient treated with pembrolizumab. The chain is built from TRBV11-2 and TRBJ1-2; maybe TRBD1 (6 bases). This CDR3 is CASSLEEGANYGYTF. CDR3 DNA sequence: TGTGCCAGCAGCTTAGAAGAGGGGGCTAACTATGGCTACACCTTC.